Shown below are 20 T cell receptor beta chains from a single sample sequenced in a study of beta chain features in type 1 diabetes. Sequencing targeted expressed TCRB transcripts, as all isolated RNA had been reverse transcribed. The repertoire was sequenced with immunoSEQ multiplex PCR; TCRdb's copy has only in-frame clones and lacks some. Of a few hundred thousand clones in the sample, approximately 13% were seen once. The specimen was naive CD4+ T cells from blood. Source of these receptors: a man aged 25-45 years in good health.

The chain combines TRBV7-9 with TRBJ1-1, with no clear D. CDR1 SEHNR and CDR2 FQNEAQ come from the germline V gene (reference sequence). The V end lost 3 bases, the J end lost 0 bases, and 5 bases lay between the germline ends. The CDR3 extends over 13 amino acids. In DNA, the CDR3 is TGTGCCAGCAGCTTCCTGATGAACACTGAAGCTTTCTTT. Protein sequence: CASSFLMNTEAFF.

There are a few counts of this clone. The CDR3, as DNA: TGTGCCAGCAGCCAAGATCTAGCGGGAAGAGCCCATGAGCAGTTCTTC. This sequence encodes CASSQDLAGRAHEQFF. V and J are TRBV4-2 and TRBJ2-1, with TRBD2 identical over 9 bases. Germline V gene sequence: CDR1 LGHNA, CDR2 YNFKEQ. Trimming cost V 0 bases and J 8 bases; bases outside gene matches: 8. This CDR3 is built from 16 residues.

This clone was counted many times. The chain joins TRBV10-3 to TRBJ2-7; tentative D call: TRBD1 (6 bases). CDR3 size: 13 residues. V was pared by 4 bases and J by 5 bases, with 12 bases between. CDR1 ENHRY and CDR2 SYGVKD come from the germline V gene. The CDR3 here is CAISGDTQHEQYV. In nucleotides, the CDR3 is TGTGCCATCAGTGGGGACACGCAACACGAGCAGTACGTC.

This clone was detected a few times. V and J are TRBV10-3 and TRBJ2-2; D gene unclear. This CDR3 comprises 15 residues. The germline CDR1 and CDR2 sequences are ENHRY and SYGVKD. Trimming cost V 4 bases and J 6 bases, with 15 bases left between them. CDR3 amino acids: CAISALEVGSGELFF. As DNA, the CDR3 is TGTGCCATCAGTGCCCTTGAGGTTGGCTCCGGGGAGCTGTTTTTT.

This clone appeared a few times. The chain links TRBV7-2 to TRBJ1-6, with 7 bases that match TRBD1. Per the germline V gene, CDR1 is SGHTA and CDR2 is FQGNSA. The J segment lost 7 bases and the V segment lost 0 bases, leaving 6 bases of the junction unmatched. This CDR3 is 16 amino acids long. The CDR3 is CASSLAGQGVNSPLHF. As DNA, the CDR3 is TGTGCCAGCAGCTTAGCCGGCCAGGGGGTAAATTCACCCCTCCACTTT.

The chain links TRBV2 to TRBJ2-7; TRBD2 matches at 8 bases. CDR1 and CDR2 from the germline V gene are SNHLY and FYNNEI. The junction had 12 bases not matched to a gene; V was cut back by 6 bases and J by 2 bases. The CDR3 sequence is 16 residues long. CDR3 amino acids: CASSIITGLDAYEQYV. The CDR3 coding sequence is TGTGCCAGCAGCATAATCACGGGACTAGACGCCTACGAGCAGTACGTC.

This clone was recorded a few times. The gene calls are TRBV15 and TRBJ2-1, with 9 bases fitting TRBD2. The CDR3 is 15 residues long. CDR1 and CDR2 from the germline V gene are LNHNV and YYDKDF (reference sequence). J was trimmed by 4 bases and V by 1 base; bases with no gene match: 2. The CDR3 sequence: CATSRGAGGYNEQFF. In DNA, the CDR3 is TGTGCCACCAGCAGAGGAGCGGGAGGATACAATGAGCAGTTCTTC.

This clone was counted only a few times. The chain's CDR3 is CAHHSQGGGTEAFF. The DNA of the CDR3 is TGTGCCCACCACAGCCAGGGAGGAGGCACTGAAGCTTTCTTT. The chain links TRBV30 to TRBJ1-1; a possible D gene is TRBD1 (5 bases). CDR1 is GTSNPN and CDR2 is SVGIG in the germline V gene (reference sequence). V shed 8 bases and J shed 4 bases, with 20 bases lying between them. The CDR3 has 14 amino acids.

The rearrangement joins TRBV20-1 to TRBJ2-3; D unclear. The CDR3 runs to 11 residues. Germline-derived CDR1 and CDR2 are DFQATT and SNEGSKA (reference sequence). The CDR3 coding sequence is TGCAGCTCCCGGGTGGCAGATACGCAGTATTTT. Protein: CSSRVADTQYF.

CDR3 sequence (DNA): TGTGCCAGCAGCGTACTACAGGGATCAGATACGCAGTATTTT. Translated: CASSVLQGSDTQYF. The rearrangement links TRBV9 to TRBJ2-3, with D possibly being TRBD1 (6 bases). V was clipped by 1 base and J by 4 bases, with 10 bases between them. The germline CDR1 and CDR2 sequences are SGDLS and YYNGEE. The CDR3 has 14 residues.

The CDR3 protein is CASSQEEPSTDSAYEQYV. In DNA form, the CDR3 reads TGCGCCAGCAGCCAAGAAGAACCAAGCACGGACAGCGCTTACGAGCAGTACGTC. V is TRBV4-3 and J is TRBJ2-7, with D perhaps matching TRBD1 (6 bases). The V end was cut by 0 bases, the J end by 4 bases, with 22 bases between. This CDR3 has 18 amino acids. Looked up from germline, CDR1 is LGHNA and CDR2 is YSLEER.

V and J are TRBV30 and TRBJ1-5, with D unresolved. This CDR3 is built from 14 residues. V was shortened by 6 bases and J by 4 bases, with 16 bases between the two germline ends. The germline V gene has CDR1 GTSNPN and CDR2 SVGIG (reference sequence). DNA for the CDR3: TGTGCCTGTGGAGGATATGGTTTTAATCAGCCCCAGCATTTT. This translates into CACGGYGFNQPQHF.

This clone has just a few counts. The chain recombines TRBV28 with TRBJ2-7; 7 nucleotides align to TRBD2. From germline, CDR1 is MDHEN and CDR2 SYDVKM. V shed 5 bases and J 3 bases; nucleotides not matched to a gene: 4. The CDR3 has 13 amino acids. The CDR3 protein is CASSISGYYEQYV. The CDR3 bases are TGTGCCAGCAGTATTAGCGGGTACTACGAGCAGTACGTC.

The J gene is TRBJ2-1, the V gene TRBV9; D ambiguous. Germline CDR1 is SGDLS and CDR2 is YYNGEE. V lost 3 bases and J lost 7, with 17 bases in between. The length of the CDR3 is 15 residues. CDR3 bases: TGTGCCAGCAGCGCCCGGGTGGAGAGTCGGAATGAGCAGTTCTTC. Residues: CASSARVESRNEQFF.

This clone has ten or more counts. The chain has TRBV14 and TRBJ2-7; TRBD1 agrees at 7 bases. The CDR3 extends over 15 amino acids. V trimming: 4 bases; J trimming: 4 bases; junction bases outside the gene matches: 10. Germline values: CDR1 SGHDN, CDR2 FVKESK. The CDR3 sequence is CASSPLQGKWYEQYF. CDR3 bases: TGTGCCAGCAGCCCCTTACAGGGGAAGTGGTACGAGCAGTACTTC.

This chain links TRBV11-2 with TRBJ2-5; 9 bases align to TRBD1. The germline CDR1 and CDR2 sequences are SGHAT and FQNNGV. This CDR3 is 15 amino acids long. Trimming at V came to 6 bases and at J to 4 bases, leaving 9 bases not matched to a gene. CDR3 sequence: CASRGYRGRRETQYF. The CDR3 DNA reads TGTGCCAGCAGGGGGTACAGGGGGCGGCGAGAGACCCAGTACTTC.

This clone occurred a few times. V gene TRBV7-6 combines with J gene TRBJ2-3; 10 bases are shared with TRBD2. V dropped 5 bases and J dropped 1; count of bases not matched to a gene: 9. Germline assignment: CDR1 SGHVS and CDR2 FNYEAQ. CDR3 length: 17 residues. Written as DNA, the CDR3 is TGTGCCAGCAGCCTAATCTCCGGACTAGCGGGCACAGATACGCAGTATTTT. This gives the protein CASSLISGLAGTDTQYF.

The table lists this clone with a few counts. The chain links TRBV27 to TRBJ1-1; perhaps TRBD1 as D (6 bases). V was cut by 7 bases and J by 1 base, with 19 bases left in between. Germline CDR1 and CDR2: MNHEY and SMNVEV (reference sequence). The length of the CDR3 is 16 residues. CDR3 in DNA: TGTGCCAGCACTTCGTGGGCAGGGGAGGAGAACACTGAAGCTTTCTTT. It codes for CASTSWAGEENTEAFF.

CDR3 sequence reads: CASSALAGGPNTDTQYF. DNA of the CDR3: TGCGCCAGCAGCGCGCTAGCGGGAGGGCCTAACACAGATACGCAGTATTTT. This sequence joins TRBV5-1 and TRBJ2-3; 12 positions agree with TRBD2. The length of the CDR3 is 17 residues. CDR1 SGHRS and CDR2 YFSETQ come from the germline V gene. V was pared by 4 bases and J by 2 bases, with 8 bases of the junction left unmatched. The variable domain in full, completed from reference TRBV5-1 and TRBJ2-3, reads KAGVTQTPRYLIKTRGQQVTLSCSPISGHRSVSWYQQTPGQGLQFLFEYFSETQRNKGNFPGRFSGRQFSNSRSEMNVSTLELGDSALYLCASSALAGGPNTDTQYFGPGTRLTVL.

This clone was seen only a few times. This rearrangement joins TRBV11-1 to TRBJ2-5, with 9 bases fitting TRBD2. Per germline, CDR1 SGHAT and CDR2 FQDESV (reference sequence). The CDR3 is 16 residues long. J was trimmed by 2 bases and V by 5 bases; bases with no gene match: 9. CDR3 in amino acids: CASSAEASGTQETQYF. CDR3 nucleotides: TGTGCCAGCAGCGCCGAGGCTAGCGGGACGCAAGAGACCCAGTACTTC.